This T cell receptor beta chain was recorded in a study of blood T cell repertoires in COVID-19. Overall study: COVID-19 samples from acute and convalescent phases originated in the United States, Italy and Spain. T cells, B-cell-depleted T cells, or PBMCs supplied cDNA or gDNA.

Trimming shortened V by 0 bases and J by 10 bases, and 11 bases separated the two germline ends. The CDR3 consists of 13 residues. Germline values: CDR1 SGDLS, CDR2 YYNGEE. The authors' processing: Amplification of reference gene primers provided the estimated nucleated cell counts. Here immunoSEQ multiplex PCR was the method, and the copy in TCRdb shows in-frame clones only, minus some. The V and J calls and clone size were taken over from that table, and D and trimming were inferred from the DNA. In the table there are 100,000 to 150,000 clones, about 89% of which are singletons. The Seattle patients joined while their infection was active and were tracked longitudinally afterward.

This TCR came from a man aged 60-69 years with COVID-19, enrolled during active disease. The material sequenced was peripheral blood. This chain joins TRBV9 and TRBJ1-3, with a tentative D call TRBD1 (5 bases). CDR3 protein: CASSVVGGETIYF. The CDR3 bases are TGTGCCAGCAGCGTAGTGGGAGGGGAGACCATATATTTT.